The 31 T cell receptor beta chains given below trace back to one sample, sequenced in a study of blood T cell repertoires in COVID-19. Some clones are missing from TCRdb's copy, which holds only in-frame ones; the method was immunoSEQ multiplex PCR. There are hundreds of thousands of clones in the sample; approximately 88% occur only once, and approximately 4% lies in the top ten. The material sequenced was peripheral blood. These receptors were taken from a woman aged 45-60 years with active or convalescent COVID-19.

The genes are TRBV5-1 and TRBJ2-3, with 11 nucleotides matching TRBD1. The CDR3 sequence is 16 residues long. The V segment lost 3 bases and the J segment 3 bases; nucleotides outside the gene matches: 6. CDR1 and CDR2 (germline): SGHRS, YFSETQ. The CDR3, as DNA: TGCGCCAGCAGCTACGGACAGGGGGCGGGTACAGATACGCAGTATTTT. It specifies CASSYGQGAGTDTQYF.

The CDR3 bases are TGTGCCAGCAGCTTTCGTTTAGAGCAGTACTTC. This encodes CASSFRLEQYF. This chain joins TRBV7-8 and TRBJ2-7; no clear D. Trimming cost V 3 bases and J 7 bases, with 7 bases left between them. In germline, CDR1 is SGHVS, CDR2 FQNEAQ. The length of the CDR3 is 11 residues.

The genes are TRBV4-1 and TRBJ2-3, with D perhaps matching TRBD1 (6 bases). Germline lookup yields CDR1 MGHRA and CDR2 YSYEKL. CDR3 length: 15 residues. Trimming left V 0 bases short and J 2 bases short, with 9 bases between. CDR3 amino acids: CASSQDRDNTDTQYF. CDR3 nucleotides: TGCGCCAGCAGCCAAGACAGGGACAACACAGATACGCAGTATTTT.

The CDR3 DNA sequence: TGTGCCAGCAGAGCTGACAGGGGGTCCGTGCGTAATCAGCCCCAGCATTTT. Its translation is CASRADRGSVRNQPQHF. J is TRBJ1-5 and V is TRBV2, with TRBD1 matching over 9 bases. V shed 6 bases, J shed 4 bases, and the junction held 13 bases outside the gene matches. The CDR3 sequence is 17 residues long. Looked up from germline, CDR1 is SNHLY and CDR2 is FYNNEI.

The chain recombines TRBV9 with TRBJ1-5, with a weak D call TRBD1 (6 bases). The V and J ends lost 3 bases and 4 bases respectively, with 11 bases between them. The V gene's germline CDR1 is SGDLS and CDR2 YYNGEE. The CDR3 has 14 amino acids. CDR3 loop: CASSATGTNQPQHF. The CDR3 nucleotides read TGTGCCAGCAGCGCTACAGGGACAAATCAGCCCCAGCATTTT.

The chain's CDR3 is CASSSGGRWAGKETQYF. The CDR3 nucleotides read TGTGCCAGCAGCTCGGGCGGCAGATGGGCCGGGAAAGAGACCCAGTACTTC. The chain recombines TRBV11-3 with TRBJ2-5; D may be TRBD2 (5 bases). CDR3 length: 17 residues. Per the germline V gene, CDR1 is SGHNT and CDR2 is YENEEA. Deletions cut 4 bases from V and 3 bases from J, with 21 bases between.

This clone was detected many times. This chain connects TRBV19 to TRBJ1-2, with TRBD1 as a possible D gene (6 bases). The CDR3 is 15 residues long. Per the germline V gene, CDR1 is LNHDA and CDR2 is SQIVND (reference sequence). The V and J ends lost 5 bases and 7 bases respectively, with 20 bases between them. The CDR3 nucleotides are TGTGCCAGTAGTGTCTACGGGACACATGGAGGTGGCTACACCTTC. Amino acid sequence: CASSVYGTHGGGYTF.

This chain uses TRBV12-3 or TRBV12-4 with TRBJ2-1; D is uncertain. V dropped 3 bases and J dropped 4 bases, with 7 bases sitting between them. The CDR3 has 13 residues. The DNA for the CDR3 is TGTGCCAGCAGTTTCGCCGGGTACAATGAGCAGTTCTTC. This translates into CASSFAGYNEQFF.

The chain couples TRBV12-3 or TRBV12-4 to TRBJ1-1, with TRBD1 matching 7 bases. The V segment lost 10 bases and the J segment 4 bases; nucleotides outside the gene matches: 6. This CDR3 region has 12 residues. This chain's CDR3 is CATGQAVTEAFF. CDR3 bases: TGTGCCACAGGACAGGCTGTCACTGAAGCTTTCTTT.

This CDR3 reads CASSRTGLNTEAFF. CDR3 DNA: TGTGCCAGCAGCCGGACAGGCTTGAACACTGAAGCTTTCTTT. The J gene is TRBJ1-1, the V gene TRBV3-1 (or the pseudogene TRBV3-2); 7 bases are a match to TRBD1. V was clipped by 4 bases and J by 0 bases; unmatched bases: 2. The CDR3 is 14 amino acids. Looked up from germline, CDR1 is LGHDT and CDR2 is YNNKEL (reference sequence).

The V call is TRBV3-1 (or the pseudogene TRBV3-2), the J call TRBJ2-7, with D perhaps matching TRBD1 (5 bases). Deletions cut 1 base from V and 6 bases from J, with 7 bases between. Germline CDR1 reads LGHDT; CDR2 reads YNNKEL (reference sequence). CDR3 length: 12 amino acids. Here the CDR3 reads CASSQVQGEQYF. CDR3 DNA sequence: TGTGCCAGCAGCCAAGTTCAGGGCGAGCAGTACTTC.

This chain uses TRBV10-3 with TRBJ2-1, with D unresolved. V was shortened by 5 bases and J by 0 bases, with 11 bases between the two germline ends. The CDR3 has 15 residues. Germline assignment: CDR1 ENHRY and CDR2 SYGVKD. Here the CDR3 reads CAISSLLSSYNEQFF. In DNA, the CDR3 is TGTGCCATCAGTTCACTGCTGAGCTCCTACAATGAGCAGTTCTTC.

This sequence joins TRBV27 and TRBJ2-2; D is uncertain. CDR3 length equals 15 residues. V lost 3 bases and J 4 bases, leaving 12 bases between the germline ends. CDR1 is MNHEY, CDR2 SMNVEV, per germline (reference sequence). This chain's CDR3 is CASSFGLVATGELFF. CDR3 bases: TGTGCCAGCAGTTTTGGTCTAGTTGCCACCGGGGAGCTGTTTTTT.

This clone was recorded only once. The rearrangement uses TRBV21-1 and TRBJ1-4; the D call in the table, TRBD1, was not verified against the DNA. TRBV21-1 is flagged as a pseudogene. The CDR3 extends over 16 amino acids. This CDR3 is CASSCVVLGRNEKLFF. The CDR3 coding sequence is TGTGCCAGCAGCTGTGTCGTTCTGGGCCGAAATGAAAAACTGTTTTTT.

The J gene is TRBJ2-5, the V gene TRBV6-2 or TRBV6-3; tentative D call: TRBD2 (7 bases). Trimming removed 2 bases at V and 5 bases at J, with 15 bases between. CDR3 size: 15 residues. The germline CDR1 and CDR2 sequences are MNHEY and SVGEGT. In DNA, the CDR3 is TGTGCCAGCAGTTACGCGGTCGGGGGGCATGAGACCCAGTACTTC. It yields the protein CASSYAVGGHETQYF.

The CDR3 here is CASSSGEGHTNYGYTF. The DNA for the CDR3 is TGTGCCAGCAGCTCCGGTGAGGGACACACTAACTATGGCTACACCTTC. J is TRBJ1-2 and V is TRBV11-2; a weak D match, TRBD1 (6 bases). The length of the CDR3 is 16 residues. Trimming cost V 4 bases and J 0 bases, with 15 bases left between them. Germline CDR1 and CDR2: SGHAT and FQNNGV. Based on the CDR3 plus reference TRBV11-2 and TRBJ1-2, the full variable domain is EAGVAQSPRYKIIEKRQSVAFWCNPISGHATLYWYQQILGQGPKLLIQFQNNGVVDDSQLPKDRFSAERLKGVDSTLKIQPAKLEDSAVYLCASSSGEGHTNYGYTFGSGTRLTVV.

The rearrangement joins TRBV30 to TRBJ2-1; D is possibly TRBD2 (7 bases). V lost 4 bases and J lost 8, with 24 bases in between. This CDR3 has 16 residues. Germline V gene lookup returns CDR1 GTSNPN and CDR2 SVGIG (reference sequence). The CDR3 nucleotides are TGTGCCTGGATCCACCCCGTGGGGGGGGCCTTCTATGAGCAGTTCTTC. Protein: CAWIHPVGGAFYEQFF.

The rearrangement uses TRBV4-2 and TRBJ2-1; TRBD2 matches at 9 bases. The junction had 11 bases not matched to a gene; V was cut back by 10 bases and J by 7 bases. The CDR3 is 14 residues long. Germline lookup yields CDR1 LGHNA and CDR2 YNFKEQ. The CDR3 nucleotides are TGTGCCAAACTCGGCGGGAGGGCCCGTAATGAGCAGTTCTTC. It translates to CAKLGGRARNEQFF.

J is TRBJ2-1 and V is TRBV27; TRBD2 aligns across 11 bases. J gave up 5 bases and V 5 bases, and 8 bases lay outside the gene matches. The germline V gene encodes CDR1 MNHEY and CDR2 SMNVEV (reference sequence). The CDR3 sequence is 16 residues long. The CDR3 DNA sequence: TGTGCCAGCAGTCGTCGCCTAGCGGGGGGCAACAATGAGCAGTTCTTC. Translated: CASSRRLAGGNNEQFF.

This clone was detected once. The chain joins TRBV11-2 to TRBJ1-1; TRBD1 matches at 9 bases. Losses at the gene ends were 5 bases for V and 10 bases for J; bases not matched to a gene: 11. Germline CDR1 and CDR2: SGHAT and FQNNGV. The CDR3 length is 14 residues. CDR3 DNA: TGTGCCAGCAGCCCTAACTCGGACAGGGGAGTAGCTTTCTTT. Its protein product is CASSPNSDRGVAFF.

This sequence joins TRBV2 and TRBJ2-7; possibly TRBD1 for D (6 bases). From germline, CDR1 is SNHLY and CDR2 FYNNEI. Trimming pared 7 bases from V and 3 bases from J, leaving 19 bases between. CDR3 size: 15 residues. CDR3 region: CASTKGHGLIYEQYF. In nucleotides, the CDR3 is TGTGCCAGCACCAAGGGACACGGTTTGATCTACGAGCAGTACTTC.

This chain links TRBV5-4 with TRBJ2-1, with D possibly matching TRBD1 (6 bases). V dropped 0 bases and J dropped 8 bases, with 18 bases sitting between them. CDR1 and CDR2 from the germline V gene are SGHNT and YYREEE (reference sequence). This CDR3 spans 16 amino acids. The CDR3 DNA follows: TGTGCCAGCAGCTTGGTCCGAACGCAGGGGTCCCATGAGCAGTTCTTC. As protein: CASSLVRTQGSHEQFF.

Written as DNA, the CDR3 is TGTGCCAGCAGCCACAGTGGAGGAAACACCATATATTTT. Its protein is CASSHSGGNTIYF. J is TRBJ1-3 and V is TRBV7-2; D gene unclear. Germline CDR1 reads SGHTA; CDR2 reads FQGNSA. This CDR3 spans 13 amino acids. V gave up 5 bases and J gave up 4 bases, with 9 bases separating them.

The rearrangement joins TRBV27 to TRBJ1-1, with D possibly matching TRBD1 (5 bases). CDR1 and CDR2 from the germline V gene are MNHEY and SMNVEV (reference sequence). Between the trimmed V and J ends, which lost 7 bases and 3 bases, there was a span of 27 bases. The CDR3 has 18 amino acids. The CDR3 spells CASIFNWAGRKEYTEAFF. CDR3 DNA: TGTGCCAGCATCTTTAATTGGGCAGGGAGGAAAGAGTACACTGAAGCTTTCTTT.

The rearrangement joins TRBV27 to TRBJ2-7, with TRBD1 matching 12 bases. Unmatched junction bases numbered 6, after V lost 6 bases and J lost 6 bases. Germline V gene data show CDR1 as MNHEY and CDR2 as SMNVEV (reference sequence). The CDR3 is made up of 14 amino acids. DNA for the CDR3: TGTGCCAGCAGACTGGGACAGGGGGCCGGCGAGCAGTACTTC. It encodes CASRLGQGAGEQYF.

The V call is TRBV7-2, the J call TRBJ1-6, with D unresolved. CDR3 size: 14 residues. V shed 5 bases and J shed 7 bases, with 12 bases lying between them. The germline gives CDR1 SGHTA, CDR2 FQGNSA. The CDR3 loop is CASSPDILNSPLHF. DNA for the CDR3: TGTGCCAGCAGCCCCGACATTTTAAATTCACCCCTCCACTTT.

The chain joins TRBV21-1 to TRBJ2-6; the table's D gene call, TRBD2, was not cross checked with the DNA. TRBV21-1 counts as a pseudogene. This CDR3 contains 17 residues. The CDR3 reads CASSKAGGGAGANVLTF. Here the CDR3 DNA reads TGTGCCAGCAGCAAAGCGGGCGGGGGCGCTGGGGCCAACGTCCTGACTTTC.

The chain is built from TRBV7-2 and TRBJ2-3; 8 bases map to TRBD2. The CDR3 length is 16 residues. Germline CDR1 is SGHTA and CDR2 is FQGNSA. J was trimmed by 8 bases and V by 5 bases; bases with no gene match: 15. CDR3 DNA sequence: TGTGCCAGCAGCAGTACAACAGTTTCTGCGGGGGGTACGCAGTATTTT. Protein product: CASSSTTVSAGGTQYF. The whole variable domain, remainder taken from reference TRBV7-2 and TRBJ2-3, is GAGVSQSPSNKVTEKGKDVELRCDPISGHTALYWYRQSLGQGLEFLIYFQGNSAPDKSGLPSDRFSAERTGGSVSTLTIQRTQQEDSAVYLCASSSTTVSAGGTQYFGPGTRLTVL.

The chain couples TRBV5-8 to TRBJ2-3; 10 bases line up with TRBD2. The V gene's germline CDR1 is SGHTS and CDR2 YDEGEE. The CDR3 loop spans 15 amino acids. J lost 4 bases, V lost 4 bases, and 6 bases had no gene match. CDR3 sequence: CASSPSGGVSDTQYF. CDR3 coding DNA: TGTGCCAGCAGCCCGAGCGGGGGGGTCTCAGATACGCAGTATTTT.

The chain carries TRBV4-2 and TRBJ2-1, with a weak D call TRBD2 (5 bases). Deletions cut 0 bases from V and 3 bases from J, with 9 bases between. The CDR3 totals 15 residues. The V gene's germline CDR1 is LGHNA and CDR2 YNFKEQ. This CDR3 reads CASSQESRGYNEQFF. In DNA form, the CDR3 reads TGTGCCAGCAGCCAAGAGTCCCGGGGCTACAATGAGCAGTTCTTC.

The CDR3 DNA is TGTGCCAGTAGTATAGGCGGCTATACCGGGGAGCTGTTTTTT. Translating it yields CASSIGGYTGELFF. The chain combines TRBV19 with TRBJ2-2; no clear D gene. The CDR3 spans 14 residues. Trimming cost V 1 base and J 5 bases, with 8 bases left between them. Germline V CDR1 and CDR2: LNHDA, SQIVND (reference sequence).